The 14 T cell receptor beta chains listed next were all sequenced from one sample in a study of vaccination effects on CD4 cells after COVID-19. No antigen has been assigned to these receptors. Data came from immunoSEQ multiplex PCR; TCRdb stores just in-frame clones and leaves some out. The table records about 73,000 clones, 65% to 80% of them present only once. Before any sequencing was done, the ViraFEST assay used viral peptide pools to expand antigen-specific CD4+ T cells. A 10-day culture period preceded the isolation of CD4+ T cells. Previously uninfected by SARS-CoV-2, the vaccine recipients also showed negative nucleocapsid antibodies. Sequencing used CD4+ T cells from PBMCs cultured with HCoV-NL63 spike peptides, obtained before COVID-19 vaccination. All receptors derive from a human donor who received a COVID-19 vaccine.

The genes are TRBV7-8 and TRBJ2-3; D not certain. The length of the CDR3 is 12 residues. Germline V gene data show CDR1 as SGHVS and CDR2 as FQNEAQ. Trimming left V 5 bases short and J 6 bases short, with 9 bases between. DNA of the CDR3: TGTGCCAGCAGCCCGAACCTTGATACGCAGTATTTT. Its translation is CASSPNLDTQYF.

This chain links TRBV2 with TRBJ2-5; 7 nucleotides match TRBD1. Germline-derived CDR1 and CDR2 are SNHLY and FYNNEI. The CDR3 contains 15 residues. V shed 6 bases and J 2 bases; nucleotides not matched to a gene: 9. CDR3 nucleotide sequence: TGTGCCAGCAGACGCAGGGGGTTAACTCAAGAGACCCAGTACTTC. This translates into CASRRRGLTQETQYF.

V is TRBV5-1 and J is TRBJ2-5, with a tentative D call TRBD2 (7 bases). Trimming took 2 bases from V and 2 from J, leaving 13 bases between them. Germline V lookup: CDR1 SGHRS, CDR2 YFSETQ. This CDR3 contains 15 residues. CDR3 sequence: CASSFRGGGQETQYF. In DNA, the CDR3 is TGCGCCAGCAGCTTCCGCGGGGGCGGACAAGAGACCCAGTACTTC.

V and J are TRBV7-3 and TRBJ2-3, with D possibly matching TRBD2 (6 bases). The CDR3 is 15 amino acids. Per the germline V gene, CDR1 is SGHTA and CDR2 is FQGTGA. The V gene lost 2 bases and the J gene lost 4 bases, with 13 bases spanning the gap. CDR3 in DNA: TGTGCCAGCAGCTTAGACGGGCTAGCGCCAGATACGCAGTATTTT. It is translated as CASSLDGLAPDTQYF. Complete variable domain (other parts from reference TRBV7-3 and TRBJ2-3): GAGVSQTPSNKVTEKGKYVELRCDPISGHTALYWYRQSLGQGPEFLIYFQGTGAADDSGLPNDRFFAVRPEGSVSTLKIQRTERGDSAVYLCASSLDGLAPDTQYFGPGTRLTVL.

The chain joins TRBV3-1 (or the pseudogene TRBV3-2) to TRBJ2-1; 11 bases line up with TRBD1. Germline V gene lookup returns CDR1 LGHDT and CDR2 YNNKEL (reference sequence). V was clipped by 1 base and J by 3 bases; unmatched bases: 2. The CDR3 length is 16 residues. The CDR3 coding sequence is TGTGCCAGCAGCCAAGGGACAGGGGGCTACTACAATGAGCAGTTCTTC. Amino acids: CASSQGTGGYYNEQFF.

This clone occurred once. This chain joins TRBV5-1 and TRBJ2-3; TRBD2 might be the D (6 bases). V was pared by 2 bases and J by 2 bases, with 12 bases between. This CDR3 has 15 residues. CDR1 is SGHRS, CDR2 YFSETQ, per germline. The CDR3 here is CASSFSGEYTDTQYF. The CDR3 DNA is TGCGCCAGCAGCTTTTCGGGGGAATACACAGATACGCAGTATTTT.

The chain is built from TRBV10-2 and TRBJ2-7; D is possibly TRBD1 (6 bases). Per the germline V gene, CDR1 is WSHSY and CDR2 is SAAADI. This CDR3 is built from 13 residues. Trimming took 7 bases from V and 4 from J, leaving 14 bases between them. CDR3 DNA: TGCGCCAGCACCTCAAGGCAGGGGTACGAGCAGTACGTC. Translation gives CASTSRQGYEQYV.

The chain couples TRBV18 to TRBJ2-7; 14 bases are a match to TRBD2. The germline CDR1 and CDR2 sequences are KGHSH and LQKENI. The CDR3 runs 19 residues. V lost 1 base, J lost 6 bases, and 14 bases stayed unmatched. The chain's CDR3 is CASSPLPGLAGDQGLEQYV. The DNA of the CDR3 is TGTGCCAGCTCACCACTGCCGGGACTAGCGGGGGACCAAGGGCTCGAGCAGTACGTC.

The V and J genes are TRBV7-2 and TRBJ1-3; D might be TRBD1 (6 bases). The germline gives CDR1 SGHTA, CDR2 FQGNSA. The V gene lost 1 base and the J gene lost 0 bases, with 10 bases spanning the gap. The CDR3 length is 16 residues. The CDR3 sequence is CASSLVGGHSGNTIYF. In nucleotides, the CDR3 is TGTGCCAGCAGCTTAGTCGGGGGCCACTCTGGAAACACCATATATTTT. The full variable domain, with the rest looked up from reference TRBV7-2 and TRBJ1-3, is GAGVSQSPSNKVTEKGKDVELRCDPISGHTALYWYRQSLGQGLEFLIYFQGNSAPDKSGLPSDRFSAERTGGSVSTLTIQRTQQEDSAVYLCASSLVGGHSGNTIYFGEGSWLTVV.

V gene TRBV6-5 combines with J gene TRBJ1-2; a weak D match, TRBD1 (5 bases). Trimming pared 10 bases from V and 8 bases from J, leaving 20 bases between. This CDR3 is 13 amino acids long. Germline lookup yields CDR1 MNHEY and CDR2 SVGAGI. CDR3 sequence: CATEDRLLWGYTF. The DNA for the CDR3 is TGTGCCACCGAAGACAGATTACTCTGGGGCTACACCTTC.

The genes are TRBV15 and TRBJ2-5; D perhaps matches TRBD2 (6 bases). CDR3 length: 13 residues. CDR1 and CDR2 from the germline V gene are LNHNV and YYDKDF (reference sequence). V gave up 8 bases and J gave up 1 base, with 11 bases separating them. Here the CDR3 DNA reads TGTGCCACCGCGGGGTTCTCCCAAGAGACCCAGTACTTC. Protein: CATAGFSQETQYF.

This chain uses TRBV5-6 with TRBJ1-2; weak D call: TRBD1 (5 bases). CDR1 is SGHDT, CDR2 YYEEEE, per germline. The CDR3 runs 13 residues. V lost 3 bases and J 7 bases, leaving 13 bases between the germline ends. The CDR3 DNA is TGTGCCAGCAGCTCGCAGGGTCCCTCTGGCTACACCTTC. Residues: CASSSQGPSGYTF.

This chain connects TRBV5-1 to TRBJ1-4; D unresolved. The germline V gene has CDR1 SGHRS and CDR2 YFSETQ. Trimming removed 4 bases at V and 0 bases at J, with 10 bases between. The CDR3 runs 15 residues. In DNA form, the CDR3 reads TGCGCCAGCAGCGGGAACAGCGCAACTAATGAAAAACTGTTTTTT. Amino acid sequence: CASSGNSATNEKLFF.

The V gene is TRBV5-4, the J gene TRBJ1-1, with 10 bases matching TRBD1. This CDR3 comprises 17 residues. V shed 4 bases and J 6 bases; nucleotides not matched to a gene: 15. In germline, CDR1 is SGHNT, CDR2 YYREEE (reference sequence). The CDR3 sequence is CASSKGQGSAGRAEAFF. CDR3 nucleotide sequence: TGTGCCAGCAGCAAGGGACAGGGGTCGGCGGGCAGGGCTGAAGCTTTCTTT.